The 25 T cell receptor beta chains below all came from one sample that was sequenced in a study of regulatory dendritic cells for organ transplantation. Using immunoSEQ multiplex PCR, the repertoire was profiled, and TCRdb retains in-frame clones only, with some absent. The sample has some 11,000 clones; roughly three quarters are singletons. No antigen is known for these receptors. Sorted T cells were CFSE-labeled and cultured approximately five days with allogeneic regulatory or mature dendritic cells at 1:10. The sequenced sample was naive CD8+ T cells from blood cultured with regulatory dendritic cells. This sample's subset: CD45RA+ naive T cells. These receptors were obtained from a human donor in good health.

The V call is TRBV9, the J call TRBJ2-7; 10 bases map to TRBD2. Germline V gene lookup returns CDR1 SGDLS and CDR2 YYNGEE. Trimming removed 3 bases from V and 3 bases from J; junction bases left unmatched: 3. The CDR3 has 14 residues. The CDR3 DNA reads as TGTGCCAGCAGCGCTTCTAGCGGGGGCTACGAGCAGTACTTC. This gives the protein CASSASSGGYEQYF.

Here the CDR3 DNA reads TGTGCCAGCAGCTTAGAGCGGGGGACGGGCAATGAGCAGTTCTTC. This sequence encodes CASSLERGTGNEQFF. V gene TRBV7-8 combines with J gene TRBJ2-1, with TRBD2 matching 8 bases. The CDR3 extends over 15 amino acids. The junction had 5 bases not matched to a gene; V was cut back by 1 base and J by 6 bases. Germline V lookup: CDR1 SGHVS, CDR2 FQNEAQ.

This chain uses TRBV27 with TRBJ1-6; 9 bases are a match to TRBD1. Germline CDR1 is MNHEY and CDR2 is SMNVEV (reference sequence). The CDR3 consists of 15 residues. Trimming at V came to 5 bases and at J to 7 bases, leaving 6 bases not matched to a gene. The CDR3 DNA reads as TGTGCCAGCAGTGAGGACAGGGGTTACAATTCACCCCTCCACTTT. Its translation: CASSEDRGYNSPLHF.

The chain is built from TRBV28 and TRBJ1-4; 7 bases agree with TRBD1. Germline loops: CDR1 MDHEN, CDR2 SYDVKM. The CDR3 totals 14 residues. The V segment lost 10 bases and the J segment 12 bases; nucleotides outside the gene matches: 17. The CDR3 sequence: CATNRGLSVDELFF. In DNA form, the CDR3 reads TGTGCCACCAACAGGGGTTTATCAGTTGATGAACTGTTTTTT.

The CDR3 loop reads CSVEDKGLGNTGELFF. As DNA, the CDR3 is TGCAGCGTTGAAGATAAAGGACTAGGCAACACCGGGGAGCTGTTTTTT. This sequence joins TRBV29-1 and TRBJ2-2; 7 bases agree with TRBD2. The CDR3 spans 16 residues. With V trimmed by 0 bases and J by 2 bases, 6 bases remained unmatched. Germline-derived CDR1 and CDR2 are SQVTM and ANQGSEA.

In DNA, the CDR3 is TGTGCTAGTGGTCCCCCCACAAACGGGGGGACCGGGGAGCTGTTTTTT. Encoded protein: CASGPPTNGGTGELFF. The V gene is TRBV12-5, the J gene TRBJ2-2; TRBD2 matches 7 bases. The junction had 11 bases not matched to a gene; V was cut back by 5 bases and J by 5 bases. Germline V gene lookup returns CDR1 LGHNT and CDR2 FRNRAP. The CDR3 extends over 16 amino acids.

V gene TRBV4-1 combines with J gene TRBJ2-6; D gene uncertain. V gave up 4 bases and J gave up 0 bases, with 10 bases separating them. The CDR3 runs 16 residues. Germline V gives CDR1 MGHRA, CDR2 YSYEKL. This CDR3 is CASSRSRLSGANVLTF. The CDR3 DNA is TGCGCCAGCAGCCGTTCACGACTCTCTGGGGCCAACGTCCTGACTTTC.

This clone is labeled medium-sized (0.01 to 0.1%). The chain joins TRBV5-4 to TRBJ1-2; 7 nucleotides line up with TRBD1. The CDR3 has 14 amino acids. The germline gives CDR1 SGHNT, CDR2 YYREEE (reference sequence). V lost 4 bases, J lost 4 bases, and 7 bases stayed unmatched. CDR3 residues: CASSGTANPYGYTF. DNA for the CDR3: TGTGCCAGCAGCGGGACAGCGAACCCCTATGGCTACACCTTC.

The chain is built from TRBV28 and TRBJ2-3; D perhaps matches TRBD1 (6 bases). CDR1 and CDR2 (germline): MDHEN, SYDVKM. The CDR3 loop spans 14 amino acids. The germline V and J ends were trimmed by 6 bases and 1 base, with 11 bases remaining between them. CDR3: CASSRRQGTDTQYF. DNA of the CDR3: TGTGCCAGCAGCCGACGACAGGGCACAGATACGCAGTATTTT.

CDR3: CASSPLSGNTEAFF. CDR3 DNA: TGTGCCAGCAGTCCGCTGTCGGGGAACACTGAAGCTTTCTTT. The genes are TRBV27 and TRBJ1-1; the D is unclear. Germline V lookup: CDR1 MNHEY, CDR2 SMNVEV (reference sequence). This CDR3 contains 14 residues. The V gene lost 5 bases and the J gene lost 1 base, with 11 bases spanning the gap.

The rearrangement uses TRBV27 and TRBJ1-5; D may be TRBD1 (5 bases). CDR1 MNHEY and CDR2 SMNVEV come from the germline V gene (reference sequence). Trimming stripped 7 bases from V and 5 bases from J, with 12 bases between. The CDR3 contains 13 residues. The CDR3 region has the DNA TGTGCCAGCACCTCAGGGCCGTATCAGCCCCAGCATTTT. Its protein is CASTSGPYQPQHF.

V usage is TRBV15 and J usage is TRBJ2-7, with D unresolved. Germline CDR1 is LNHNV and CDR2 is YYDKDF (reference sequence). Trimming left V 5 bases short and J 2 bases short, with 13 bases between. The CDR3 is 14 residues long. In DNA form, the CDR3 reads TGTGCCACCAGCGGCCACCCATCTCCCTACGAGCAGTACTTC. Protein: CATSGHPSPYEQYF.

J is TRBJ2-1 and V is TRBV9, with 15 bases fitting TRBD2. In germline, CDR1 is SGDLS, CDR2 YYNGEE. The CDR3 runs to 17 residues. The V and J ends lost 4 bases and 10 bases, in that order; junction bases with no gene match: 12. Written as DNA, the CDR3 is TGTGCCAGCAGCTTCTTCCCGGGGACTAGCGGGGGGCGAGAGCAGTTCTTC. Its translation is CASSFFPGTSGGREQFF.

The CDR3, as DNA: TGTGCCAGCAGCTTCACGGAGGGTGGCTCCTACGAGCAGTACTTC. Protein sequence: CASSFTEGGSYEQYF. This rearrangement joins TRBV5-6 to TRBJ2-7; perhaps TRBD2 as D (6 bases). The germline V gene has CDR1 SGHDT and CDR2 YYEEEE. This CDR3 region has 15 residues. The germline V and J ends were trimmed by 2 bases and 0 bases, with 12 bases remaining between them. Based on the CDR3 plus reference TRBV5-6 and TRBJ2-7, the full variable domain is DAGVTQSPTHLIKTRGQQVTLRCSPKSGHDTVSWYQQALGQGPQFIFQYYEEEERQRGNFPDRFSGHQFPNYSSELNVNALLLGDSALYLCASSFTEGGSYEQYFGPGTRLTVT.

The count of this clone is one. This chain connects TRBV7-2 to TRBJ1-3; D is ambiguous. This CDR3 region has 15 residues. The germline gives CDR1 SGHTA, CDR2 FQGNSA. Trimming took off 3 bases at V and 1 base at J, with 10 bases between the two ends. The CDR3 sequence: CASSFAGSSGNTIYF. The CDR3 DNA reads TGTGCCAGCAGCTTTGCGGGGTCGTCTGGAAACACCATATATTTT.

The V call is TRBV4-3, the J call TRBJ1-2; TRBD1 is a possible D gene (6 bases). The germline gives CDR1 LGHNA, CDR2 YSLEER. V was clipped by 0 bases and J by 4 bases, with 9 bases between them. The CDR3 extends over 14 amino acids. The CDR3 coding sequence is TGCGCCAGCAGCCAAGACCAGGGGTTCTATGGCTACACCTTC. As protein: CASSQDQGFYGYTF.

The V gene is TRBV7-2, the J gene TRBJ2-1, with D possibly being TRBD2 (7 bases). There are 18 residues in the CDR3. V was shortened by 5 bases and J by 3 bases, with 23 bases between the two germline ends. CDR1 is SGHTA, CDR2 FQGNSA, per germline. The CDR3 region is CASSADRGAITFYNEQFF. The CDR3 nucleotides are TGTGCCAGCAGCGCAGACCGGGGGGCAATAACATTCTACAATGAGCAGTTCTTC.

This clone was seen once. The chain combines TRBV7-6 with TRBJ2-7, with TRBD2 identical over 8 bases. CDR3 length equals 15 residues. Unmatched junction bases numbered 7, after V lost 5 bases and J lost 1 base. The V gene's germline CDR1 is SGHVS and CDR2 FNYEAQ. The CDR3 sequence is CASSASGGQSYEQYF. The CDR3 region has the DNA TGTGCCAGCAGCGCCAGCGGGGGCCAATCCTACGAGCAGTACTTC.

This chain connects TRBV19 to TRBJ2-1, with TRBD2 identical over 9 bases. Per germline, CDR1 LNHDA and CDR2 SQIVND (reference sequence). The CDR3 covers 15 residues. Losses at the gene ends were 10 bases for V and 1 base for J; bases not matched to a gene: 8. Written as DNA, the CDR3 is TGTGCCACCTCGGGAGCGGGGGGTTCCTACAATGAGCAGTTCTTC. Its translation: CATSGAGGSYNEQFF.

This clone was seen just once. This sequence joins TRBV12-5 and TRBJ2-7, with TRBD2 matching over 14 bases. Germline V gives CDR1 LGHNT, CDR2 FRNRAP. V shed 2 bases and J 3 bases; nucleotides not matched to a gene: 3. This CDR3 comprises 16 residues. DNA for the CDR3: TGTGCTAGTGGTTTGAGACTAGCGGGGGGGAACTACGAGCAGTACTTC. It codes for CASGLRLAGGNYEQYF.

J is TRBJ1-1 and V is TRBV19; D unresolved. The ends were cut back, 3 bases at V and 6 bases at J, with 11 bases in the middle. In germline, CDR1 is LNHDA, CDR2 SQIVND (reference sequence). CDR3 length equals 13 residues. The CDR3 bases are TGTGCCAGTAGTATCCCCGGGAGCGCTGAAGCTTTCTTT. Protein product: CASSIPGSAEAFF.

This sequence joins TRBV14 and TRBJ2-2; 10 nucleotides line up with TRBD1. The CDR3 has 19 residues. CDR1 is SGHDN, CDR2 FVKESK, per germline. Trimming at V came to 2 bases and at J to 0 bases, leaving 9 bases not matched to a gene. The CDR3 DNA follows: TGTGCCAGCAGCCAACCGGGACAGGGGCAAGCCGCGAACACCGGGGAGCTGTTTTTT. Its translation is CASSQPGQGQAANTGELFF.

The J gene is TRBJ1-2, the V gene TRBV11-2; D is possibly TRBD1 (5 bases). This CDR3 contains 14 residues. CDR1 is SGHAT and CDR2 is FQNNGV in the germline V gene. The V gene lost 1 base and the J gene lost 7 bases, with 13 bases spanning the gap. CDR3 residues: CASSLGIGRAGYTF. CDR3 DNA sequence: TGTGCCAGCAGCTTAGGCATCGGCAGGGCTGGCTACACCTTC.

This clone has just one count. The V gene is TRBV2, the J gene TRBJ2-3; D perhaps matches TRBD1 (5 bases). With 3 bases removed from V and 3 bases from J, the gap between germline ends came to 13 bases. This CDR3 comprises 15 residues. The germline V gene encodes CDR1 SNHLY and CDR2 FYNNEI. CDR3 sequence reads: CASSDPTHRTDTQYF. CDR3 nucleotides: TGTGCCAGCAGTGATCCAACCCACAGGACAGATACGCAGTATTTT.

Only a few counts were recorded for this clone. This rearrangement joins TRBV15 to TRBJ2-7; TRBD2 matches 8 bases. The junction had 8 bases not matched to a gene; V was cut back by 2 bases and J by 5 bases. The length of the CDR3 is 15 residues. CDR1 is LNHNV, CDR2 YYDKDF, per germline (reference sequence). The CDR3 is CATSRSRTSPNEQYF. The CDR3 DNA is TGTGCCACCAGCAGATCCAGGACTAGCCCCAACGAGCAGTACTTC.